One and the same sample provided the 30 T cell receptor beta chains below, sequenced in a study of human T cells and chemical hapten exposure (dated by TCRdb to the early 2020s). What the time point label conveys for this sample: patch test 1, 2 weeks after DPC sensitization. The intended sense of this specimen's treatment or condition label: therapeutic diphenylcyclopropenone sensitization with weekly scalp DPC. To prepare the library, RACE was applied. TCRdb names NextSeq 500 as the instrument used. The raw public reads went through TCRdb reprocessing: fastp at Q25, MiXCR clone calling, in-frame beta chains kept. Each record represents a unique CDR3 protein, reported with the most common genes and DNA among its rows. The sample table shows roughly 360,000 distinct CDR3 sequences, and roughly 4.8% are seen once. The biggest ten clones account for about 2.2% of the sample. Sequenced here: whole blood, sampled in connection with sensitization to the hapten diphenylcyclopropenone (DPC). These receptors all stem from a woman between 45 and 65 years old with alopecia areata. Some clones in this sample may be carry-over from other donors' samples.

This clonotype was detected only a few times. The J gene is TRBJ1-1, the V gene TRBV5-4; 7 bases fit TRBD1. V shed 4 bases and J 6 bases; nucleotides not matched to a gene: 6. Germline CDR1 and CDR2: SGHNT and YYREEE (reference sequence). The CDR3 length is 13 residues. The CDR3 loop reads CASSNDRVAEAFF. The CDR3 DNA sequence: TGTGCCAGCAGCAATGACAGGGTGGCTGAAGCTTTCTTT.

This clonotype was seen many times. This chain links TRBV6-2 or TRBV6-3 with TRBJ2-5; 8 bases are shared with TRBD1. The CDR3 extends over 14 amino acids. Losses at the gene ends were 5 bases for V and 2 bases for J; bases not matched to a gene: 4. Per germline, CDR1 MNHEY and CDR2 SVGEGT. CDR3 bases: TGTGCCAGCAGTACGAGACAGGGGCAAGAGACCCAGTACTTC. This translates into CASSTRQGQETQYF.

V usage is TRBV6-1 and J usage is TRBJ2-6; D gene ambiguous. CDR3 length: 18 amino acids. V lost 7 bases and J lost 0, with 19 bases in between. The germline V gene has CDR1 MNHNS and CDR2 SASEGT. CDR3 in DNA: TGTGCCAGCACTCTCCGGCCAGGAGCCCCCTCTGGGGCCAACGTCCTGACTTTC. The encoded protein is CASTLRPGAPSGANVLTF.

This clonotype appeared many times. CDR3 nucleotides: TGTGCCAGCAGCTTAGAAACAGGGGTAATAGATACGCAGTATTTT. This sequence encodes CASSLETGVIDTQYF. The chain uses TRBV7-2 and TRBJ2-3, with 7 positions matching TRBD1. V lost 1 base to trimming and J lost 5 bases; unmatched junction nucleotides: 6. Germline V gene lookup returns CDR1 SGHTA and CDR2 FQGNSA. This CDR3 has 15 amino acids.

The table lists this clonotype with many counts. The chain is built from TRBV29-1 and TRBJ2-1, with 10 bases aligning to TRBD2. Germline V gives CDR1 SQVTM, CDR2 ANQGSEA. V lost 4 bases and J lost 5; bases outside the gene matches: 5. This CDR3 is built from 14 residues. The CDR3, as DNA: TGCAGCGTTGTAGCGGGAGGCCATAACAATGAGCAGTTCTTC. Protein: CSVVAGGHNNEQFF.

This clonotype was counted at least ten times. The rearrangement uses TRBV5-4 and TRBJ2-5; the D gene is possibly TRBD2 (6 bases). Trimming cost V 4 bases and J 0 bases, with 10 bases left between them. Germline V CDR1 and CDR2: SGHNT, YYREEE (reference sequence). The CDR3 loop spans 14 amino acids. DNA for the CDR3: TGTGCCAGCAGCCCCTCTAGCGACCAAGAGACCCAGTACTTC. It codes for CASSPSSDQETQYF.

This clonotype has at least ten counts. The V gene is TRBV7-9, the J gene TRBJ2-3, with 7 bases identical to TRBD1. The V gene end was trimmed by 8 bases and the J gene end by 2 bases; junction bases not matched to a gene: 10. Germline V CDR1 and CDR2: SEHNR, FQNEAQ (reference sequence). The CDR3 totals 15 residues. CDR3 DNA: TGTGCCAGCTGCGGACAGGTGCCCTCCACAGATACGCAGTATTTT. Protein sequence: CASCGQVPSTDTQYF.

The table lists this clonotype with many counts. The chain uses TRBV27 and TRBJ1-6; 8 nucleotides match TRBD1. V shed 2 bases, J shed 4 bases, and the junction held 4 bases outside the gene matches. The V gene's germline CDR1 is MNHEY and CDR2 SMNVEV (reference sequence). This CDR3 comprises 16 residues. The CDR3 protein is CASSLIQGAYNSPLHF. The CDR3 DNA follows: TGTGCCAGCAGTTTAATCCAGGGGGCGTATAATTCACCCCTCCACTTT.

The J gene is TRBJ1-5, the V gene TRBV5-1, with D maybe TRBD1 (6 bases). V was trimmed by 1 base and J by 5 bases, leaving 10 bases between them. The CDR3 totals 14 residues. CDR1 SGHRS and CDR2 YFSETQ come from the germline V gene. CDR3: CASSLWGPDQPQHF. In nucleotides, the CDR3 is TGCGCCAGCAGCTTGTGGGGGCCCGATCAGCCCCAGCATTTT.

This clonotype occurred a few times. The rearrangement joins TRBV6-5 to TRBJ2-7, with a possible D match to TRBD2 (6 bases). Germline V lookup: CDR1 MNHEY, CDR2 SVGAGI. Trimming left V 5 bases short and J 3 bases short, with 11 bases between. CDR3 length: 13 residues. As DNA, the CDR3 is TGTGCCAGCAGTCCCGGGAGACTCTACGAGCAGTACTTC. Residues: CASSPGRLYEQYF.

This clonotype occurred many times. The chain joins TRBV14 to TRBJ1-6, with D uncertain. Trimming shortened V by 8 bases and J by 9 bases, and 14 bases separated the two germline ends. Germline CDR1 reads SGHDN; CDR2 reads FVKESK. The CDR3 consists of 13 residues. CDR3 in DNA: TGTGCCAGCTGCCGCAGCGCAGGTTCACCCCTCCACTTT. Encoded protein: CASCRSAGSPLHF.

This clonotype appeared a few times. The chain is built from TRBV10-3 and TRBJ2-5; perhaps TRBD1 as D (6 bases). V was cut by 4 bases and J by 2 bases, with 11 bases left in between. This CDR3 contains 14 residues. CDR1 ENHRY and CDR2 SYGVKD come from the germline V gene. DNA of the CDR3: TGTGCCATCAGTGCCGCGAGGGGGCAAGAGACCCAGTACTTC. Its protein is CAISAARGQETQYF.

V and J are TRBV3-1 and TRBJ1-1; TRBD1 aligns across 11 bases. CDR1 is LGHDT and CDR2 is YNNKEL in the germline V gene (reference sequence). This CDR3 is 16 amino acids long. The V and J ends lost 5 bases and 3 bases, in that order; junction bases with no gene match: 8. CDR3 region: CASSSGQGAIHTEAFF. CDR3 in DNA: TGTGCCAGCAGCTCAGGACAGGGGGCGATACACACTGAAGCTTTCTTT. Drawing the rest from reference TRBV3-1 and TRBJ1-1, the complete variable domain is DTAVSQTPKYLVTQMGNDKSIKCEQNLGHDTMYWYKQDSKKFLKIMFSYNNKELIINETVPNRFSPKSPDKAHLNLHINSLELGDSAVYFCASSSGQGAIHTEAFFGQGTRLTVV.

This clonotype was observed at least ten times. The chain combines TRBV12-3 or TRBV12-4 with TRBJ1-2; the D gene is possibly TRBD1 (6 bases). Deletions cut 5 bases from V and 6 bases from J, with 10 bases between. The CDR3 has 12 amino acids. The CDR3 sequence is CASSLTGNGYTF. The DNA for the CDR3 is TGTGCCAGCAGTCTAACAGGGAATGGCTACACCTTC.

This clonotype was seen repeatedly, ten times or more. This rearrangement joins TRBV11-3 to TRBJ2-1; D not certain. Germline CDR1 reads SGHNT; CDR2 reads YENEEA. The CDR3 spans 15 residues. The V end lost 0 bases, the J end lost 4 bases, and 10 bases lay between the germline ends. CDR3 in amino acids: CASSLEFGSYNEQFF. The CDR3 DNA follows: TGTGCCAGCAGCTTAGAATTCGGCTCTTACAATGAGCAGTTCTTC.

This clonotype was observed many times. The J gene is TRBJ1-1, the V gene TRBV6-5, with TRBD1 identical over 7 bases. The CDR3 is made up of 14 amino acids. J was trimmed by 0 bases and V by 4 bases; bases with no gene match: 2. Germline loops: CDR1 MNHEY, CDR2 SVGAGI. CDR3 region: CASSWGQMNTEAFF. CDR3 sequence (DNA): TGTGCCAGCAGTTGGGGACAGATGAACACTGAAGCTTTCTTT.

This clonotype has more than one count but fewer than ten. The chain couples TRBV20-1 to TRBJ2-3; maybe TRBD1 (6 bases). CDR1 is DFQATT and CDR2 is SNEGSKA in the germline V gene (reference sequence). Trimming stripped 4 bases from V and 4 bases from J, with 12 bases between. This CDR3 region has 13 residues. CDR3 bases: TGCAGTGCTAAAAAACAGGGTGCAGATACGCAGTATTTT. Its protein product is CSAKKQGADTQYF.

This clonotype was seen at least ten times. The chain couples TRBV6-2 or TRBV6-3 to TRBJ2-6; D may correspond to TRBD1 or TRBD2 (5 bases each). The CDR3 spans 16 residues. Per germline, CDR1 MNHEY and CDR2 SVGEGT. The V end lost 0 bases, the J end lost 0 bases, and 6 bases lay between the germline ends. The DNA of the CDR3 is TGTGCCAGCAGTTACTCGAGGGGCTCTGGGGCCAACGTCCTGACTTTC. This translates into CASSYSRGSGANVLTF.

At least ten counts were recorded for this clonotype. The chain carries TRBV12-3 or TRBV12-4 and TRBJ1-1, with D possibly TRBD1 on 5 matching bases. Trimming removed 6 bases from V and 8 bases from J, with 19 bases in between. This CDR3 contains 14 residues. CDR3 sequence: CASSLPRGAGEAFF. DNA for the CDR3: TGTGCCAGCAGCCTACCGCGGGGCGCGGGGGAAGCTTTCTTT.

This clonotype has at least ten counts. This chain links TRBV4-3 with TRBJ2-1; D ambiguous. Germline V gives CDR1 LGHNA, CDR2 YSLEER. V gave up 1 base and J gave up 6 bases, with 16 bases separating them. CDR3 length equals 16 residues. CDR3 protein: CASSQVARPYSNEQFF. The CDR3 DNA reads TGCGCCAGCAGCCAAGTAGCCAGGCCCTACTCCAATGAGCAGTTCTTC.

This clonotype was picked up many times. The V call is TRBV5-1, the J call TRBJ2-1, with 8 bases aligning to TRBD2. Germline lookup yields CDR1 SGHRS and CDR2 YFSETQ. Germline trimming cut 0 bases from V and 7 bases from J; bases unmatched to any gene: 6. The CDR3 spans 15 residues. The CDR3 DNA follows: TGCGCCAGCAGCTTGGTTCGGGGGGGCCTGAATGAGCAGTTCTTC. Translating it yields CASSLVRGGLNEQFF.

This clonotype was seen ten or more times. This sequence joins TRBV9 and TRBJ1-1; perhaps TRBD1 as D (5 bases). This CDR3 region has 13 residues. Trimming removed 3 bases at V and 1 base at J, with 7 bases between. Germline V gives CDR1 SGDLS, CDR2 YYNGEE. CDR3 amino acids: CASSEGPNTEAFF. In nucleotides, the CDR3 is TGTGCCAGCAGCGAGGGGCCGAACACTGAAGCTTTCTTT.

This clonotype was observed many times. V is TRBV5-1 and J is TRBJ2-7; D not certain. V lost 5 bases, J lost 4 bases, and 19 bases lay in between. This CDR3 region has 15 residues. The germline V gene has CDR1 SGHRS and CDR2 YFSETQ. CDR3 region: CASSLDPGHGYEQYF. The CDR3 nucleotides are TGCGCCAGCAGTCTGGATCCCGGTCATGGGTACGAGCAGTACTTC.

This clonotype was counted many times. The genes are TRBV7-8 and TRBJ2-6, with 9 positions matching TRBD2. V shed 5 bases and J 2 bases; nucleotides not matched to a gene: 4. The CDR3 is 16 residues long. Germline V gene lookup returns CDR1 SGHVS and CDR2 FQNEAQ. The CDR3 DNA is TGTGCCAGCAGCGCCGTAGCGGGGGCTGGGGCCAACGTCCTGACTTTC. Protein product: CASSAVAGAGANVLTF.

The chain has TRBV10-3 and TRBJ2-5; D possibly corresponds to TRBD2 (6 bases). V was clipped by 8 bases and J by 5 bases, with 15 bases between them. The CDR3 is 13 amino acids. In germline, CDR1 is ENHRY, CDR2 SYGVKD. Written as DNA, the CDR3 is TGTGCCATCGCCCAAACCCGGGAGGAGACCCAGTACTTC. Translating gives CAIAQTREETQYF.

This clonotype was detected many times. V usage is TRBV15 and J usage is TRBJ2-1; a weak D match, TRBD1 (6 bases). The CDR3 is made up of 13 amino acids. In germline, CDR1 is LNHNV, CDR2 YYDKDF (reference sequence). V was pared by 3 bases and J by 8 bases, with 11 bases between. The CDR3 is CATSRGQDHEQFF. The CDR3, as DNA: TGTGCCACCAGCAGGGGACAAGACCATGAGCAGTTCTTC.

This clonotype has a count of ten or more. The CDR3 spells CASSLLTGDRYEQYF. CDR3 nucleotides: TGTGCCAGCAGTTTACTCACAGGGGACAGGTACGAGCAGTACTTC. This rearrangement joins TRBV28 to TRBJ2-7; 8 bases agree with TRBD1. V lost 2 bases and J lost 4; bases outside the gene matches: 7. Germline lookup yields CDR1 MDHEN and CDR2 SYDVKM. The CDR3 has 15 residues.

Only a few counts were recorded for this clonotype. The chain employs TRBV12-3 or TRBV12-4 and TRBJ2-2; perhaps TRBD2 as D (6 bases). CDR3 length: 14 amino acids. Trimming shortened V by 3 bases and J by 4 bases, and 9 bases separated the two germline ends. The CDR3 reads CASSFGRRTGELFF. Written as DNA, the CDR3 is TGTGCCAGCAGTTTCGGGAGACGCACCGGGGAGCTGTTTTTT.

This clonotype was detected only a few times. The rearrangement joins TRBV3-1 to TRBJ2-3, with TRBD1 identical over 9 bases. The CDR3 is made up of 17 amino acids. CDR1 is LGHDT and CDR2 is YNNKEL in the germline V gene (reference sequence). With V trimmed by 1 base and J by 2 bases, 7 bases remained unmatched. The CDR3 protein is CASSQAPGQGVTDTQYF. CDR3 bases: TGTGCCAGCAGCCAAGCCCCGGGACAGGGAGTCACAGATACGCAGTATTTT.

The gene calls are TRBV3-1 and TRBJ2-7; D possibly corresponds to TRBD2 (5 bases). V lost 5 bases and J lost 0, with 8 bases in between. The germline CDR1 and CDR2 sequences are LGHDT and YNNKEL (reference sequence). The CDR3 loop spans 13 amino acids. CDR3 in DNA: TGTGCCAGCAGCTCCGGGGTCTCCTACGAGCAGTACTTC. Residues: CASSSGVSYEQYF.